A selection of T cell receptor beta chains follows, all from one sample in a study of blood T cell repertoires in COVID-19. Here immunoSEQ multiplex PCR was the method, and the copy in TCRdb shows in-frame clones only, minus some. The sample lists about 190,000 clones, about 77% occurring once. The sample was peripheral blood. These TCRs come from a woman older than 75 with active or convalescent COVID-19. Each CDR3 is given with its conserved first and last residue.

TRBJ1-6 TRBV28 CASTSSRDPSSYNSPLHF
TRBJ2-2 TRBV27 CASSLVPLAGELFF
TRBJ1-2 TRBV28 CASSLSNSQGPQGYTF
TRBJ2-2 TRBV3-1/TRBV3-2 CASSHARGGTGELFF
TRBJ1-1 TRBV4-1 CASSQEVVGGRGQAFF
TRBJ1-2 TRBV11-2 CASSSDRGRGGYTF
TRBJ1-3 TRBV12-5 CASGFSGSSGNTIYF
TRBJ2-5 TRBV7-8 CASSLERTSGVAVRTQYF
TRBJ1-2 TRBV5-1 CASSVQGHYGYTF
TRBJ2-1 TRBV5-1 CASSGGGAWEQFF
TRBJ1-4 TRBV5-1 CASSLVQGAGEKLFF
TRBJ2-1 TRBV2 CASSAASGGEGEQFF
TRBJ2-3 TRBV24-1 CATSGGPRGTDTQYF
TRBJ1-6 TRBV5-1 CASSQRGNSPLHF
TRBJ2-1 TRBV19 CASSILALTYNEQFF
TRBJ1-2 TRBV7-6 CASSSLMRTGANYGYTF